This TCR beta chain was observed in a study of blood T cell repertoires in COVID-19. Germline V gene sequence: CDR1 LGHDT, CDR2 YNNKEL (reference sequence). The CDR3 runs to 16 residues. The ends were cut back, 0 bases at V and 0 bases at J, with 10 bases in the middle. Cohort allocation depended upon clinical history that participants reported. In the source study's methods: Amplifying reference gene primers gave estimates of nucleated cell counts. Generated by immunoSEQ multiplex PCR, the TCRdb table keeps only in-frame clones and is missing some. V and J calls and clone size are given by that table; D and trimming were obtained from the DNA. This sample yields around 250,000 clones, of which over 80% are seen a single time; around 3.1% belongs to the top ten.

The chain recombines TRBV3-1 (or the pseudogene TRBV3-2) with TRBJ2-3; D gene ambiguous. The receptor was isolated from a woman aged 40 to 49 who had been exposed to COVID-19. Sequencing was done on a sample of PBMCs or T cells enriched from blood (not recorded which). CDR3 DNA: TGTGCCAGCAGCCAAGACGGAACTACTAGCACAGATACGCAGTATTTT. Amino acid sequence: CASSQDGTTSTDTQYF.